This T cell receptor (beta chain) stems from a study of T cells in Graves' hyperthyroidism and ophthalmopathy. Study-wide context: Blood was drawn when the patient was first diagnosed and still untreated.

For the diagnoses, clinical symptoms, serum thyroxine and TRAb, thyroid ultrasound and orbital computed tomography were used. Roughly 9.1 ml of fresh peripheral blood supplied the PBMCs. The table lists this clonotype with many counts. The investigators amplified TCR beta CDR3 regions from RNA transcripts. The HTBI primer set drove a first-round RT-PCR of the TCR CDR3. TCRdb called the multiplex PCR reads again in MiXCR, with one record for every CDR3 protein. This sample has roughly 240,000 distinct CDR3 sequences, with almost 25% found just once. The germline V gene encodes CDR1 MDHEN and CDR2 SYDVKM. The CDR3 totals 15 residues. V was clipped by 7 bases and J by 5 bases; unmatched bases: 11.

What was sequenced was blood. The receptor was derived from a woman between 40 and 50 years old with Graves' ophthalmopathy. The chain uses TRBV28 and TRBJ2-7; 10 nucleotides agree with TRBD2. CDR3 bases: TGTGCCAGCATATCTTCAGCGGGAGGGCCCCACGAGCAGTACTTC. Protein sequence: CASISSAGGPHEQYF.